The following is a T cell receptor beta chain sequence with its context. Its matching antigen is unknown. These data are taken from a study of vaccination and CD4 T cells after COVID-19. Study information: Sampling post-COVID took place a median approximately 100 days after diagnosis (range 35 to 161). The study, taken as a whole, reports: Median SARS-CoV-2-reactive clonotype numbers went up from approximately 21 to 40, but not significantly.

The CDR3 spans 14 residues. The germline CDR1 and CDR2 sequences are DFQATT and SNEGSKA (reference sequence). The V segment lost 4 bases and the J segment 7 bases; nucleotides outside the gene matches: 11. CD4+ T cells that had been cultured provided DNA sequenced with the Oncomine TCR Beta short-read assay. TCRdb re-derived calls from the PCR reads in MiXCR, one entry per CDR3 protein. The repertoire holds around 16,000 distinct CDR3 sequences, with approximately 71% as singletons. The treatment here: 10-day PBMC culture with coronavirus spike peptide pools or control peptides (ViraFEST assay). The receptor comes from a human donor who had recovered from COVID-19. This chain uses TRBV20-1 with TRBJ2-7, with 9 nucleotides matching TRBD2. The sequencing input was CD4+ T cells from blood, cultured in vitro. CDR3 amino acids: CSATGSGRLREQYF. CDR3 bases: TGCAGTGCTACCGGTAGCGGGAGATTGCGGGAGCAGTACTTC.